This T cell receptor (beta chain) emerged from a study of CD8+ T cells in alopecia areata. Once RNA had been extracted, it was reverse transcribed into cDNA to act as the sequencing template. Some clones are missing from TCRdb's copy, which holds only in-frame ones; the method was immunoSEQ multiplex PCR. This sample has 110,000 to 150,000 clones, with about 60% found just once. The CDR3 contains 11 residues. V lost 0 bases and J 7 bases, leaving 3 bases between the germline ends. Per the germline V gene, CDR1 is SGHTA and CDR2 is FQGNSA. This chain links TRBV7-2 with TRBJ2-5; D is uncertain. The sequencing used CD4+ T cells sorted from blood, collected at week 0. This receptor was obtained from a human donor with alopecia areata. CDR3 coding DNA: TGTGCCAGCAGCTTAGCTGGGACCCAGTACTTC. This codes for CASSLAGTQYF.